What follows are 23 T cell receptor beta chains derived from one specimen sequenced in a study of T cell responses to AZD1222 COVID-19 vaccine. The protocol was immunoSEQ multiplex PCR, while the TCRdb copy is restricted to in-frame clones and leaves out a portion. The sample lists under 200,000 clones; roughly 92% were seen once. The starting material was peripheral blood, obtained on day 0 of AZD1222 vaccination. All receptors derive from an adult in good health.

The CDR3 DNA is TGTGCCAGCAGCCCCACAGGGGGCAAACGGAATCAGCCCCAGCATTTT. Protein: CASSPTGGKRNQPQHF. V gene TRBV3-1 (or the pseudogene TRBV3-2) combines with J gene TRBJ1-5; the match to TRBD1 covers 9 bases. CDR3 length: 16 amino acids. After removal of 4 bases from V and 4 bases from J, the junction contained 8 bases not matched to a gene. The germline V gene encodes CDR1 LGHDT and CDR2 YNNKEL (reference sequence).

The chain employs TRBV19 and TRBJ1-1; 7 nucleotides match TRBD1. Germline V gene data show CDR1 as LNHDA and CDR2 as SQIVND (reference sequence). There are 13 residues in the CDR3. V shed 8 bases, J shed 0 bases, and the junction held 3 bases outside the gene matches. The CDR3 nucleotides are TGTGCCAGTTCACAGGGGATGAACACTGAAGCTTTCTTT. Protein product: CASSQGMNTEAFF.

This clone has a handful of counts. The rearrangement links TRBV24-1 to TRBJ2-5; D may be TRBD1 or TRBD2 (5 bases each). The CDR3 spans 14 residues. Trimming cost V 6 bases and J 4 bases, with 14 bases left between them. Per germline, CDR1 KGHDR and CDR2 SFDVKD. The CDR3 loop reads CATSLAGAGETQYF. The CDR3 DNA reads as TGTGCCACCAGTTTAGCCGGGGCCGGAGAGACCCAGTACTTC.

This chain links TRBV5-4 with TRBJ2-5; TRBD2 agrees at 11 bases. This CDR3 is 16 amino acids long. The ends lost 2 bases at V and 4 bases at J; junction bases unmatched: 7. Germline V gene sequence: CDR1 SGHNT, CDR2 YYREEE (reference sequence). CDR3 loop: CASSFSSGGIGETQYF. As DNA, the CDR3 is TGTGCCAGCAGCTTCTCTAGCGGGGGGATAGGAGAGACCCAGTACTTC.

This chain joins TRBV5-1 and TRBJ2-5, with TRBD1 matching over 8 bases. This CDR3 is 13 amino acids long. CDR1 SGHRS and CDR2 YFSETQ come from the germline V gene. The trim removed 8 bases at V and 3 bases at J, leaving 6 bases unmatched. CDR3 sequence (DNA): TGCGCCAGTTCTGACAGGGGTGAAGAGACCCAGTACTTC. Translation gives CASSDRGEETQYF.

The chain uses TRBV3-1 (or the pseudogene TRBV3-2) and TRBJ2-1; D possibly matches TRBD1 or TRBD2 (6 bases each). This CDR3 is 20 amino acids long. V shed 1 base and J shed 1 base, with 23 bases lying between them. The germline CDR1 and CDR2 sequences are LGHDT and YNNKEL (reference sequence). CDR3 DNA sequence: TGTGCCAGCAGCCAAGGGGGGGACATCCCCGCGCCGAGGTCCTACAATGAGCAGTTCTTC. As protein: CASSQGGDIPAPRSYNEQFF.

As DNA, the CDR3 is TGTGCCAGCAGCGTAGGCAGCGGGCCTAGGGATGAGCAGTTCTTC. Translated: CASSVGSGPRDEQFF. The gene calls are TRBV9 and TRBJ2-1, with a possible D match to TRBD2 (6 bases). The CDR3 loop spans 15 amino acids. Trimming took off 0 bases at V and 8 bases at J, with 15 bases between the two ends. The germline CDR1 and CDR2 sequences are SGDLS and YYNGEE. The full variable domain, rest sourced from reference TRBV9 and TRBJ2-1, is DSGVTQTPKHLITATGQRVTLRCSPRSGDLSVYWYQQSLDQGLQFLIQYYNGEERAKGNILERFSAQQFPDLHSELNLSSLELGDSALYFCASSVGSGPRDEQFFGPGTRLTVL.

The chain uses TRBV14 and TRBJ2-2, with a possible D match to TRBD1 (5 bases). CDR1 SGHDN and CDR2 FVKESK come from the germline V gene. The CDR3 is made up of 16 amino acids. V was cut by 4 bases and J by 0 bases, with 12 bases left in between. The CDR3 is CASSPRQTANTGELFF. DNA of the CDR3: TGTGCCAGCAGCCCTCGACAGACTGCGAACACCGGGGAGCTGTTTTTT.

This chain uses TRBV27 with TRBJ2-1; 9 bases align to TRBD2. This CDR3 is 13 amino acids long. V was pared by 2 bases and J by 9 bases, with 2 bases of the junction left unmatched. Per the germline V gene, CDR1 is MNHEY and CDR2 is SMNVEV (reference sequence). CDR3 DNA: TGTGCCAGCAGTTTAGCGGGGGGGCGTGAGCAGTTCTTC. Translation: CASSLAGGREQFF.

The chain uses TRBV13 and TRBJ1-2; D ambiguous. V dropped 5 bases and J dropped 5 bases, with 21 bases sitting between them. The CDR3 totals 16 residues. Germline CDR1 reads PRHDT; CDR2 reads FYEKMQ (reference sequence). CDR3 sequence reads: CASSPSPTTSPYGYTF. The DNA of the CDR3 is TGTGCCAGCAGCCCCAGTCCAACCACCTCCCCGTATGGCTACACCTTC.

The CDR3 DNA reads as TGTGCCAGCAGCTTAGGAGGAGGGGGGATCACAGATACGCAGTATTTT. It encodes CASSLGGGGITDTQYF. This chain joins TRBV7-2 and TRBJ2-3; D tentatively fits TRBD1 or TRBD2 (6 bases each). The germline CDR1 and CDR2 sequences are SGHTA and FQGNSA. CDR3 length: 16 residues. V lost 1 base and J 2 bases, leaving 13 bases between the germline ends.

The V and J genes are TRBV5-1 and TRBJ1-4; TRBD1 matches 7 bases. The CDR3 is 16 residues long. Germline CDR1 is SGHRS and CDR2 is YFSETQ. Trimming took 5 bases from V and 5 from J; bases not matched to a gene: 12. This CDR3 reads CASRDRPGTENEKLFF. DNA for the CDR3: TGCGCCAGCAGAGACCGTCCCGGGACAGAGAATGAAAAACTGTTTTTT.

This chain links TRBV6-4 with TRBJ1-1; a weak D match, TRBD1 (6 bases). CDR1 is MRHNA, CDR2 SNTAGT, per germline. The CDR3 contains 10 residues. Trimming took 10 bases from V and 13 from J, leaving 16 bases between them. Here the CDR3 DNA reads TGTGCCAAGCTTAACAGGGCCATTTTCTTT. Translating gives CAKLNRAIFF.

This rearrangement joins TRBV15 to TRBJ1-2, with 9 bases identical to TRBD1. V lost 1 base and J lost 6; bases outside the gene matches: 6. Per germline, CDR1 LNHNV and CDR2 YYDKDF (reference sequence). This CDR3 region has 15 residues. CDR3 region: CATSRGGTGNNGYTF. The CDR3 DNA is TGTGCCACCAGCAGAGGTGGGACAGGGAACAATGGCTACACCTTC.

The rearrangement links TRBV2 to TRBJ2-4; the D gene is possibly TRBD2 (6 bases). Trimming left V 4 bases short and J 1 base short, with 8 bases between. This CDR3 spans 14 amino acids. Germline V gives CDR1 SNHLY, CDR2 FYNNEI. The CDR3 region is CASSAGGAKNIQYF. The CDR3 region has the DNA TGTGCCAGCAGTGCTGGGGGGGCCAAAAACATTCAGTACTTC.

The gene calls are TRBV12-5 and TRBJ1-5; the D is unclear. The CDR3 spans 13 residues. Germline V gene sequence: CDR1 LGHNT, CDR2 FRNRAP. V lost 6 bases to trimming and J lost 7 bases, with 13 bases between them. The CDR3 nucleotides are TGTGCTAGTGGCCAAGGACCAATGCAGCCCCAGCATTTT. Protein sequence: CASGQGPMQPQHF.

The CDR3 sequence: CASSQDLRWANYGYTF. In DNA, the CDR3 is TGTGCCAGCAGCCAAGATCTGAGGTGGGCTAACTATGGCTACACCTTC. The chain carries TRBV3-1 (or the pseudogene TRBV3-2) and TRBJ1-2; D call uncertain. The germline V gene has CDR1 LGHDT and CDR2 YNNKEL (reference sequence). The V end lost 0 bases, the J end lost 0 bases, and 11 bases lay between the germline ends. The CDR3 is 16 residues long.

The V call is TRBV5-6, the J call TRBJ1-4; a possible D gene is TRBD1 (6 bases). The CDR3 has 16 residues. V was clipped by 2 bases and J by 1 base, with 12 bases between them. Germline loops: CDR1 SGHDT, CDR2 YYEEEE. CDR3 bases: TGTGCCAGCAGCTTTTTGGGGGCCGAAACTAATGAAAAACTGTTTTTT. It specifies CASSFLGAETNEKLFF.

This clone was seen just once. This chain uses TRBV27 with TRBJ1-2, with a weak D call TRBD1 (5 bases). V gave up 2 bases and J gave up 4 bases, with 8 bases separating them. Germline V gene sequence: CDR1 MNHEY, CDR2 SMNVEV (reference sequence). This CDR3 is built from 13 residues. Here the CDR3 DNA reads TGTGCCAGCAGTTTAGGGGGGGGCTATGGCTACACCTTC. Protein: CASSLGGGYGYTF.

V is TRBV6-5 and J is TRBJ1-5; 7 bases fit TRBD1. Germline CDR1 reads MNHEY; CDR2 reads SVGAGI. The junction had 4 bases not matched to a gene; V was cut back by 0 bases and J by 5 bases. The CDR3 is 15 amino acids. CDR3 nucleotides: TGTGCCAGCAGTTACTCGGCAGGGGGTGATCAGCCCCAGCATTTT. It codes for CASSYSAGGDQPQHF.

The CDR3 is CASRVDTEAFF. CDR3 in DNA: TGTGCCAGCAGGGTGGACACTGAAGCTTTCTTT. The chain combines TRBV4-2 with TRBJ1-1; D is undetermined. This CDR3 contains 11 residues. Trimming took 6 bases from V and 3 from J, leaving 5 bases between them. CDR1 and CDR2 (germline): LGHNA, YNFKEQ.

This chain uses TRBV7-2 with TRBJ1-1; TRBD1 is a possible D gene (6 bases). The CDR3 is 14 amino acids. Trimming pared 5 bases from V and 5 bases from J, leaving 15 bases between. Looked up from germline, CDR1 is SGHTA and CDR2 is FQGNSA. The CDR3 DNA sequence: TGTGCCAGCAGCCCCTGGGACACGGGAACTGAAGCTTTCTTT. Encoded protein: CASSPWDTGTEAFF.

This chain joins TRBV7-8 and TRBJ1-2; unclear D gene. The V gene lost 1 base and the J gene lost 3 bases, with 12 bases spanning the gap. This CDR3 contains 15 residues. Germline CDR1 is SGHVS and CDR2 is FQNEAQ. This CDR3 reads CASSLGLGIYYGYTF. CDR3 DNA sequence: TGTGCCAGCAGCTTAGGTCTGGGAATTTACTATGGCTACACCTTC.